This T cell receptor (beta chain) was sequenced for a study of cytomegalovirus exposure and HLA in healthy donors. Trimming took off 5 bases at V and 0 bases at J, with 16 bases between the two ends. CDR1 is SGHAT and CDR2 is FQNNGV in the germline V gene. The CDR3 consists of 16 residues. PCR amplification relied on 60 Vbeta primers (plus 13 Jbeta primers). This table comes from immunoSEQ multiplex PCR, and its TCRdb copy is limited to in-frame clones, with some not included. The sample consists of about 190,000 clones, more than 75% of them appearing once. Specimen: PBMCs. This receptor was obtained from a man aged 25-45 years in good health and CMV-seronegative. This rearrangement joins TRBV11-2 to TRBJ1-1; no clear D gene. The CDR3 DNA sequence: TGTGCCAGCAGCCCACCCGGGAGAGATTTGAACACTGAAGCTTTCTTT. Protein product: CASSPPGRDLNTEAFF.